The 5 T cell receptor beta chains presented below share a single source sample, sequenced in a study of CDR3 diversity in severe acne. Using its own MiXCR run on the PCR reads, TCRdb lists one record per CDR3 protein. The table lists more than 70,000 distinct CDR3 sequences, 49% of them singletons, with 9.5% to 13% in the top ten. What was sequenced was blood. The receptors were sampled from a male donor with severe acne vulgaris.

A note on this clonotype: One base away lies a much larger clone, so this may be a sequencing read error. The final CDR3 position lacks the conserved phenylalanine or tryptophan, pointing to a likely read error. The chain combines TRBV20-1 with TRBJ1-5; D is possibly TRBD1 (5 bases). Germline V gene data show CDR1 as DFQATT and CDR2 as SNEGSKA (reference sequence). The CDR3 length is 18 residues. Trimming removed 0 bases from V and 3 bases from J, with 21 bases in between. CDR3 sequence: CSARDAYQGIVANQPQHL. In nucleotides, the CDR3 is TGCAGTGCTAGAGATGCATATCAGGGAATCGTTGCCAATCAGCCCCAGCATCTT.

CDR3 sequence (DNA): TGTGCCAGCAGCTTAGTAGGCCTTCTAGAGCAGTACTTC. Translating it yields CASSLVGLLEQYF. This chain connects TRBV7-8 to TRBJ2-7; D remains ambiguous. CDR1 is SGHVS, CDR2 FQNEAQ, per germline. CDR3 length: 13 residues. With 1 base removed from V and 7 bases from J, the gap between germline ends came to 11 bases.

This chain joins TRBV28 and TRBJ2-7; D ambiguous. Germline loops: CDR1 MDHEN, CDR2 SYDVKM. The CDR3 covers 11 residues. Trimming shortened V by 6 bases and J by 4 bases, and 7 bases separated the two germline ends. CDR3 sequence: CASSSNYEQYV. CDR3 DNA sequence: TGTGCCAGCAGCTCTAATTACGAGCAGTACGTC.

This clonotype was observed at least ten times. The chain combines TRBV24-1 with TRBJ1-2; D ambiguous. This CDR3 has 14 amino acids. Trimming took off 5 bases at V and 4 bases at J, with 13 bases between the two ends. The germline gives CDR1 KGHDR, CDR2 SFDVKD. In DNA, the CDR3 is TGTGCCACCAGTGGCGAGGGTGGCCTCTATGGCTACACCTTC. Encoded protein: CATSGEGGLYGYTF.

This clonotype has only a few counts. The chain combines TRBV28 with TRBJ1-6, with a tentative D call TRBD1 (6 bases). With 5 bases removed from V and 9 bases from J, the gap between germline ends came to 8 bases. The CDR3 sequence is 12 residues long. Germline loops: CDR1 MDHEN, CDR2 SYDVKM. In nucleotides, the CDR3 is TGTGCCAGCAGTGAGGGGGGTTCACCCCTCCACTTT. It translates to CASSEGGSPLHF. Drawing the rest from reference TRBV28 and TRBJ1-6, the complete variable domain is DVKVTQSSRYLVKRTGEKVFLECVQDMDHENMFWYRQDPGLGLRLIYFSYDVKMKEKGDIPEGYSVSREKKERFSLILESASTNQTSMYLCASSEGGSPLHFGNGTRLTVT.